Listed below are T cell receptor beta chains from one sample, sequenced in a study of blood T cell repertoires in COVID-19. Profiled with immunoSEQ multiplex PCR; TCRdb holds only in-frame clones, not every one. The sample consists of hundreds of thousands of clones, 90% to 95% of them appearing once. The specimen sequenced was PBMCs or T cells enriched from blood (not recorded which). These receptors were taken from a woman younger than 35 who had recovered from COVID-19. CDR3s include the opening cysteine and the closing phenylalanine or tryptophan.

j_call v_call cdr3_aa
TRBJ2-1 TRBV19 CASSLRAGDFGSEQFF
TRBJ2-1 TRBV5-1 CASSLLRGGRNEQFF
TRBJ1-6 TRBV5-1 CASSMRTGDNSPLHF
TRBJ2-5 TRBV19 CASSMVVGTRGLETQYF
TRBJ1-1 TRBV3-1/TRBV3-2 CASSTTGDTEAFF
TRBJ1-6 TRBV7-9 CASSLGGAMNSPLHF
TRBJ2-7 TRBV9 CASSVGGSDYEQYF
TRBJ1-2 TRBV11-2 CASSPILRNYGYTF
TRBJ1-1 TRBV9 CASSVAEGNTEAFF
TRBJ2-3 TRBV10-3 CAISELRGVRTDTQYF
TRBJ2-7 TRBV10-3 CAISAHRDRVLPYEQYF